This T cell receptor (beta chain) was sequenced in a study of immune cell composition in non-small cell lung cancer. Study-wide context: Tumours were mainly lung adenocarcinoma or squamous cell carcinoma. Regarding the study as a whole: Overall clonality, unlike maximal tumour-associated clone frequency, did not predict TIL reactivity. No significant correlation existed between pack-years smoked and tumour clonality. Top 10 clone scores and clonality were higher in squamous than adenocarcinoma.

The CDR3 covers 14 residues. Germline V gives CDR1 MNHEY, CDR2 SVGAGI. V lost 5 bases and J 7 bases, leaving 14 bases between the germline ends. With regard to this clone: Antigen specificity is unknown.

Sequencing was performed with immunoSEQ multiplex PCR; in TCRdb, only in-frame clones are kept and a portion is missing. The sample lists under 3,500 clones; roughly 70% were seen once. The sample taken for sequencing was lung tumor tissue. This sequence joins TRBV6-5 and TRBJ1-4; D ambiguous. This TCR derives from a human donor with non-small cell lung cancer. The CDR3 DNA reads TGTGCCAGCAGTCCCCAGCGGGTTTCTGAAAAACTGTTTTTT. Its protein product is CASSPQRVSEKLFF.